This TCR beta chain was profiled in a study of technical replicates of blood from several donors (dated by TCRdb to between 2016 and 2019). To note about this clone: Its antigen is not yet known. Base quality data are lacking; no much larger clone is found one base away.

The library was built by means of the immunoSEQ multiplex PCR assay. TCRdb limited this immuneACCESS table to in-frame rearrangements with V and J called. A share of clones is missing; checked studies link under half to unresolved V genes, and the rest is unexplained. Recorded for this sample are approximately 76,000 clones; roughly 97% of them occurred a single time. Jointly, the top ten make up over 0.15% of the sample. The CDR3 sequence holds 14 residues, the cysteine and phenylalanine included. The kept DNA is CDR3 alone, 42 bases in frame from the first base. CDR1 MGHDK and CDR2 SYGVNS were looked up in the germline V gene. Here V drops 6 bases and J drops 4 bases, and the junction holds 6 bases not matched to any gene.

The rearrangement joined TRBV25-1 to TRBJ2-1, and TRBD2 aligns with 7 junction nucleotides. Material: T cells isolated from PBMCs. This sequence was found in a human donor in good health. The nucleotide sequence is given as TGTGCCAGCAGGCCCAGCGGGACTTACAATGAGCAGTTCTTC. It translates as CASRPSGTYNEQFF.